This T cell receptor (beta chain) was recovered during a study of brain T cells in children with intractable seizures. General observations from the study: Known viral epitope-specific CDR3s closely matched each case's top public brain CDR3. Pre- and post-surgery blood differed in depth, so pre-surgery absences may be undersampling.

From germline, CDR1 is LGHNA and CDR2 YNFKEQ. The CDR3 extends over 19 amino acids. The V and J ends lost 0 bases and 0 bases, in that order; junction bases with no gene match: 9. Surgery cases with the highest brain T cell transcript signatures were chosen for sequencing. Before surgery, patients took at least one anti-epileptic drug. With regard to this clone: Its cognate antigen is unknown.

Some clones are missing from TCRdb's copy, which holds only in-frame ones; the method was immunoSEQ multiplex PCR. The table includes 7,500 to 9,500 clones, over 65% detected once. The chain has TRBV4-2 and TRBJ1-5, with 9 bases identical to TRBD1. The source was resected brain tissue, collected at surgery. The sequence derives from a girl aged 2-10 years with tuberous sclerosis and intractable seizures. The CDR3 spells CASSQDGSRTGASNQPQHF. For the CDR3, the DNA is TGTGCCAGCAGCCAAGATGGCAGTCGGACAGGGGCTAGCAATCAGCCCCAGCATTTT.